This T cell receptor beta chain is drawn from a study of regulatory T cells in long-lasting Graves disease. Ten or more counts support this clonotype. Time point reported: newly diagnosed GD, antithyroid drugs for less than 3 months. Construction of the TCR library relied on RNA isolated from PBMCs. Construction of the TCR beta libraries employed iRepertoire HTBI primers in conjunction with Arm-PCR of CDR3 regions. TCRdb reanalysed the multiplex PCR reads using MiXCR and keeps one entry per CDR3 protein. The sample yields about 500,000 distinct CDR3 sequences, 12% seen once. This CDR3 has 13 residues. The V end was cut by 6 bases, the J end by 1 base, with 8 bases between. CDR1 is KGHDR and CDR2 is SFDVKD in the germline V gene. This sample also appeared in a second study, on T cells in Graves' hyperthyroidism and ophthalmopathy.

Here the sequenced sample was peripheral blood mononuclear cells (PBMCs), taken at new diagnosis, from a patient treated with antithyroid drugs. This clonotype was sampled from a woman aged 25 to 39 with Graves disease. This sequence joins TRBV24-1 and TRBJ1-1; D call uncertain. The CDR3 DNA reads as TGTGCCACCAGTTTAGGAGGGAACACTGAAGCTTTCTTT. Residues: CATSLGGNTEAFF.